The 26 T cell receptor beta chains below were found in one sample sequenced in a study of blood T cell repertoires in COVID-19. Only in-frame clones appear in the TCRdb table, and some are missing; sequencing was by immunoSEQ multiplex PCR. The sample shows 300,000 to 350,000 clones, more than 80% of them seen only once. The sequencing input was peripheral blood. Receptors originate from a woman aged 25-40 years with COVID-19, enrolled during active disease.

The genes are TRBV28 and TRBJ2-2; D perhaps matches TRBD1 (6 bases). The V gene lost 5 bases and the J gene lost 1 base, with 8 bases spanning the gap. Germline V gene sequence: CDR1 MDHEN, CDR2 SYDVKM. The CDR3 covers 14 residues. The CDR3 bases are TGTGCCAGCAGTAACAGGGTGAACACCGGGGAGCTGTTTTTT. Its translation is CASSNRVNTGELFF.

This clone was recorded once. This same CDR3 is encoded by further DNA sequences in the sample. The V call is TRBV19, the J call TRBJ1-1; D is undetermined. Trimming pared 5 bases from V and 0 bases from J, leaving 10 bases between. Germline V gene data show CDR1 as LNHDA and CDR2 as SQIVND (reference sequence). This CDR3 has 14 residues. In DNA form, the CDR3 reads TGTGCCAGTAGTGATCGGGGTTTGAACACTGAAGCTTTCTTT. Protein sequence: CASSDRGLNTEAFF. The full variable domain, completed using reference TRBV19 and TRBJ1-1, is DGGITQSPKYLFRKEGQNVTLSCEQNLNHDAMYWYRQDPGQGLRLIYYSQIVNDFQKGDIAEGYSVSREKKESFPLTVTSAQKNPTAFYLCASSDRGLNTEAFFGQGTRLTVV.

This clone has just one count. The chain recombines TRBV18 with TRBJ2-5, with 11 bases matching TRBD2. Germline CDR1 is KGHSH and CDR2 is LQKENI. The V and J ends lost 1 base and 5 bases, in that order; junction bases with no gene match: 12. The CDR3 has 18 amino acids. The CDR3 DNA sequence: TGTGCCAGCTCACCACTTCCCCTGACTAGCGGGGTAGGGGAGACCCAGTACTTC. This sequence encodes CASSPLPLTSGVGETQYF.

The rearrangement joins TRBV30 to TRBJ1-3; TRBD1 might be the D (6 bases). Per the germline V gene, CDR1 is GTSNPN and CDR2 is SVGIG (reference sequence). V lost 3 bases, J lost 2 bases, and 11 bases lay in between. This CDR3 is 14 amino acids long. CDR3 nucleotide sequence: TGTGCCTGGAGGAAGGGGGGGGCTGGAAACACCATATATTTT. Translating gives CAWRKGGAGNTIYF.

V and J are TRBV7-8 and TRBJ2-5; 12 bases line up with TRBD2. CDR1 and CDR2 from the germline V gene are SGHVS and FQNEAQ. V shed 3 bases, J shed 4 bases, and the junction held 12 bases outside the gene matches. There are 18 residues in the CDR3. The CDR3 region has the DNA TGTGCCAGCAGCTTTAGACTAGCGGGAGCCCCTCCGGGAGAGACCCAGTACTTC. Translated, it gives CASSFRLAGAPPGETQYF.

The chain carries TRBV30 and TRBJ2-5, with D perhaps TRBD2 (5 bases). The germline CDR1 and CDR2 sequences are GTSNPN and SVGIG (reference sequence). The CDR3 spans 12 residues. Trimming stripped 2 bases from V and 5 bases from J, with 9 bases between. CDR3 in DNA: TGTGCCTGGAGTCTCCGGAGGGAGACCCAGTACTTC. Its translation: CAWSLRRETQYF.

This clone was counted a single time. The rearrangement joins TRBV6-2 or TRBV6-3 to TRBJ2-7; 8 nucleotides line up with TRBD1. The germline CDR1 and CDR2 sequences are MNHEY and SVGEGT. J gave up 2 bases and V 5 bases, and 11 bases lay outside the gene matches. The CDR3 has 16 amino acids. The CDR3 region is CASSTRDRRNPYEQYF. CDR3 DNA: TGTGCCAGCAGTACCCGGGACAGGAGAAACCCCTACGAGCAGTACTTC.

The chain links TRBV9 to TRBJ2-5; TRBD2 matches 13 bases. V lost 4 bases and J lost 5; bases outside the gene matches: 8. The CDR3 has 16 amino acids. The germline CDR1 and CDR2 sequences are SGDLS and YYNGEE. The CDR3, as DNA: TGTGCCAGCAGCTCCCAACTAGCGGGAGGGAGGGAGACCCAGTACTTC. It is translated as CASSSQLAGGRETQYF.

The rearrangement links TRBV7-9 to TRBJ1-5, with 7 bases lining up with TRBD1. Germline V lookup: CDR1 SEHNR, CDR2 FQNEAQ (reference sequence). The CDR3 contains 14 residues. J was trimmed by 1 base and V by 5 bases; bases with no gene match: 2. CDR3 region: CASSTTGSNQPQHF. The CDR3 nucleotides read TGTGCCAGCAGCACGACAGGGAGCAATCAGCCCCAGCATTTT.

This clone was seen ten or more times. The V gene is TRBV14, the J gene TRBJ1-1; TRBD1 matches 7 bases. The V and J ends lost 0 bases and 4 bases, in that order; junction bases with no gene match: 8. The length of the CDR3 is 16 residues. Per the germline V gene, CDR1 is SGHDN and CDR2 is FVKESK. The CDR3 region is CASSQDLEGAGTEAFF. DNA for the CDR3: TGTGCCAGCAGCCAAGATCTAGAGGGGGCTGGCACTGAAGCTTTCTTT.

This chain uses TRBV4-2 with TRBJ2-4, with 11 bases fitting TRBD2. Germline loops: CDR1 LGHNA, CDR2 YNFKEQ. The CDR3 runs 19 residues. V shed 0 bases, J shed 2 bases, and the junction held 9 bases outside the gene matches. The DNA of the CDR3 is TGTGCCAGCAGCCAAGAAGGCACTAGCGGGAGTATTACCAAAAACATTCAGTACTTC. It yields the protein CASSQEGTSGSITKNIQYF.

J is TRBJ1-3 and V is TRBV6-1, with a tentative D call TRBD1 (5 bases). CDR3 length: 13 residues. The germline V gene encodes CDR1 MNHNS and CDR2 SASEGT. V was pared by 2 bases and J by 4 bases, with 6 bases between. The CDR3 DNA reads as TGTGCCAGCAGTGAAAACAGGGGAAACACCATATATTTT. As protein: CASSENRGNTIYF.

The V call is TRBV7-9, the J call TRBJ1-3; D unresolved. Germline V gene sequence: CDR1 SEHNR, CDR2 FQNEAQ (reference sequence). Trimming took 1 base from V and 7 from J, leaving 5 bases between them. The CDR3 sequence is 12 residues long. Written as DNA, the CDR3 is TGTGCCAGCAGCTTAGTGGGCAACACCATATATTTT. It yields the protein CASSLVGNTIYF.

The chain joins TRBV15 to TRBJ1-4; no definite D call. The CDR3 length is 16 residues. The germline V and J ends were trimmed by 5 bases and 2 bases, with 15 bases remaining between them. Germline lookup yields CDR1 LNHNV and CDR2 YYDKDF (reference sequence). The CDR3 here is CATSSRRQATNEKLFF. The CDR3 nucleotides are TGTGCCACCAGCTCCCGCAGGCAGGCTACTAATGAAAAACTGTTTTTT.

This sequence joins TRBV5-1 and TRBJ2-5; the D is unclear. Germline V gives CDR1 SGHRS, CDR2 YFSETQ. This CDR3 is built from 13 residues. Between the trimmed V and J ends, which lost 0 bases and 5 bases, there was a span of 8 bases. CDR3 sequence: CASSLVGPETQYF. DNA for the CDR3: TGCGCCAGCAGCTTGGTGGGCCCGGAGACCCAGTACTTC. The full variable domain, completed using reference TRBV5-1 and TRBJ2-5, is KAGVTQTPRYLIKTRGQQVTLSCSPISGHRSVSWYQQTPGQGLQFLFEYFSETQRNKGNFPGRFSGRQFSNSRSEMNVSTLELGDSALYLCASSLVGPETQYFGPGTRLLVL.

The genes are TRBV9 and TRBJ2-1; D is perhaps TRBD1 (6 bases). Germline lookup yields CDR1 SGDLS and CDR2 YYNGEE. V lost 3 bases and J lost 4, with 8 bases in between. CDR3 length equals 13 residues. The CDR3 DNA reads as TGTGCCAGCAGCGGGGGGCCATACAATGAGCAGTTCTTC. Its translation is CASSGGPYNEQFF.

This clone occurred once. The V call is TRBV27, the J call TRBJ1-3; TRBD1 matches at 7 bases. With 8 bases clipped from V and 5 bases from J, the junction kept 9 bases outside the gene matches. This CDR3 spans 14 amino acids. Germline V gene data show CDR1 as MNHEY and CDR2 as SMNVEV (reference sequence). The CDR3, as DNA: TGTGCCAGCCTTAAACCGGGACAGAGAAACACCATATATTTT. Encoded protein: CASLKPGQRNTIYF.

This chain connects TRBV5-4 to TRBJ2-2, with D unresolved. Trimming removed 1 base from V and 6 bases from J, with 4 bases in between. Germline V gene lookup returns CDR1 SGHNT and CDR2 YYREEE (reference sequence). This CDR3 region has 12 residues. In nucleotides, the CDR3 is TGTGCCAGCAGCTTGCGTCCCGGGGAGCTGTTTTTT. This sequence encodes CASSLRPGELFF. Filled out from reference TRBV5-4 and TRBJ2-2, the complete variable domain reads ETGVTQSPTHLIKTRGQQVTLRCSSQSGHNTVSWYQQALGQGPQFIFQYYREEENGRGNFPPRFSGLQFPNYSSELNVNALELDDSALYLCASSLRPGELFFGEGSRLTVL.

The J gene is TRBJ2-1, the V gene TRBV18; TRBD1 aligns across 8 bases. Per germline, CDR1 KGHSH and CDR2 LQKENI. The V and J ends lost 1 base and 0 bases, in that order; junction bases with no gene match: 5. The length of the CDR3 is 17 residues. CDR3 sequence (DNA): TGTGCCAGCTCACCACGGGGACAGGTTAGCTCCTACAATGAGCAGTTCTTC. Amino acids: CASSPRGQVSSYNEQFF.

The CDR3 here is CASRRATNTEAFF. CDR3 nucleotides: TGCGCCAGCAGGCGGGCTACGAACACTGAAGCTTTCTTT. The chain has TRBV10-1 and TRBJ1-1; D is ambiguous. CDR3 length: 13 residues. V lost 6 bases and J lost 1, with 9 bases in between. Germline values: CDR1 WNHNN, CDR2 SYGVQD (reference sequence).

V gene TRBV28 combines with J gene TRBJ2-5; weak D call: TRBD2 (6 bases). Germline values: CDR1 MDHEN, CDR2 SYDVKM. The V end was cut by 10 bases, the J end by 2 bases, with 11 bases between. The CDR3 totals 12 residues. This CDR3 is CATRDSQETQYF. The CDR3 coding sequence is TGTGCCACCCGGGACTCACAAGAGACCCAGTACTTC.

The CDR3, as DNA: TGTGCCAGCACATCGACAGGAGCTTTCCGTAGTGGCTACACCTTC. Its protein product is CASTSTGAFRSGYTF. The chain employs TRBV28 and TRBJ1-2; a weak D match, TRBD1 (6 bases). The CDR3 sequence is 15 residues long. V lost 7 bases to trimming and J lost 7 bases, with 22 bases between them. Germline V gene sequence: CDR1 MDHEN, CDR2 SYDVKM.

This rearrangement joins TRBV7-3 to TRBJ2-2, with no clear D. Trimming removed 6 bases from V and 7 bases from J, with 15 bases in between. This CDR3 has 14 residues. Germline CDR1 reads SGHTA; CDR2 reads FQGTGA. This CDR3 is CASRRTTTGGELFF. The DNA for the CDR3 is TGTGCCAGCAGACGTACTACGACGGGCGGGGAGCTGTTTTTT. The whole variable domain, filled in from reference TRBV7-3 and TRBJ2-2, reads GAGVSQTPSNKVTEKGKYVELRCDPISGHTALYWYRQSLGQGPEFLIYFQGTGAADDSGLPNDRFFAVRPEGSVSTLKIQRTERGDSAVYLCASRRTTTGGELFFGEGSRLTVL.

The CDR3 sequence is CASSFQQGYEQYF. CDR3 sequence (DNA): TGTGCCAGCAGCTTCCAACAGGGGTACGAGCAGTACTTC. The rearrangement uses TRBV7-3 and TRBJ2-7, with TRBD1 identical over 7 bases. CDR1 and CDR2 from the germline V gene are SGHTA and FQGTGA. This CDR3 spans 13 amino acids. V trimming: 3 bases; J trimming: 4 bases; junction bases outside the gene matches: 3.

The J gene is TRBJ2-5, the V gene TRBV19; possibly TRBD1 for D (5 bases). CDR3 length: 14 amino acids. Germline-derived CDR1 and CDR2 are LNHDA and SQIVND (reference sequence). The germline V and J ends were trimmed by 1 base and 1 base, with 7 bases remaining between them. The CDR3 spells CASSIGGSQETQYF. DNA for the CDR3: TGTGCCAGTAGTATAGGGGGCTCCCAAGAGACCCAGTACTTC.

This clone came up a few times. The chain combines TRBV11-3 with TRBJ1-5; possible D gene TRBD1, 5 bases. Between the trimmed V and J ends, which lost 7 bases and 2 bases, there was a span of 15 bases. This CDR3 comprises 15 residues. CDR1 is SGHNT, CDR2 YENEEA, per germline. The CDR3 protein is CASNQGGDGNQPQHF. The CDR3 nucleotides are TGTGCCAGCAACCAAGGAGGGGACGGCAATCAGCCCCAGCATTTT.